A selection of T cell receptor beta chains follows, all from one sample in a study of shared clonotypes between healthy human individuals. Profiled with immunoSEQ multiplex PCR; TCRdb holds only in-frame clones, not every one. The sample lists approximately 530,000 clones, around 95% occurring once. Sequencing input: naive CD4+ T cells sorted from blood. The receptors here all came from a woman under 40 in good health. Both conserved end residues are part of each CDR3. A D gene is named only where the DNA matches it firmly. Only part of the rows carry a size: once, few, many, or a class if the clone is expanded.

len: 14
abundance: NA
j_gene: TRBJ2-7
d_gene: NA
v_gene: TRBV15
CDR3aa: CATSREDGTYEQYF
CDR3nt: TGTGCCACCAGCAGAGAGGACGGGACCTACGAGCAGTACTTC

len: 15
abundance: few
j_gene: TRBJ2-3
d_gene: NA
v_gene: TRBV19
CDR3aa: CASSATWGRRDTQYF
CDR3nt: TGTGCCAGTAGTGCTACTTGGGGGCGGAGAGATACGCAGTATTTT

len: 15
abundance: NA
j_gene: TRBJ1-5
d_gene: TRBD1
v_gene: TRBV19
CDR3aa: CASGPRDRGPQPQHF
CDR3nt: TGTGCCAGCGGGCCCCGGGACAGGGGGCCTCAGCCCCAGCATTTT

len: 16
abundance: NA
j_gene: TRBJ2-7
d_gene: NA
v_gene: TRBV21-1
CDR3aa: CASSKGDRGLVYEQYF
CDR3nt: TGTGCCAGCAGCAAAGGGGACAGGGGGCTTGTCTACGAGCAGTACTTC

len: 14
abundance: NA
j_gene: TRBJ1-5
d_gene: NA
v_gene: TRBV28
CDR3aa: CASTYRGGGQPQHF
CDR3nt: TGTGCCAGCACCTATAGGGGTGGTGGACAGCCCCAGCATTTT

len: 15
abundance: NA
j_gene: TRBJ1-1
d_gene: NA
v_gene: TRBV28
CDR3aa: CASSPIGVRHTEAFF
CDR3nt: TGTGCCAGCAGTCCTATCGGGGTACGTCACACTGAAGCTTTCTTT

len: 15
abundance: NA
j_gene: TRBJ1-5
d_gene: TRBD1
v_gene: TRBV19
CDR3aa: CATSVQGAGNQPQHF
CDR3nt: TGTGCCACCAGTGTACAGGGGGCAGGCAATCAGCCCCAGCATTTT

len: 16
abundance: NA
j_gene: TRBJ1-4
d_gene: NA
v_gene: TRBV27
CDR3aa: CASSLLGEPSNEKLFF
CDR3nt: TGTGCCAGCAGTTTATTGGGGGAGCCGTCTAATGAAAAACTGTTTTTT

len: 10
abundance: NA
j_gene: TRBJ1-6
d_gene: NA
v_gene: TRBV28
CDR3aa: CASRGLALHF
CDR3nt: TGTGCCAGTCGGGGTCTGGCCCTCCACTTT

len: 13
abundance: NA
j_gene: TRBJ2-3
d_gene: NA
v_gene: TRBV6-6
CDR3aa: CASSGESTDTQYF
CDR3nt: TGTGCCAGCAGTGGGGAGAGCACAGATACGCAGTATTTT